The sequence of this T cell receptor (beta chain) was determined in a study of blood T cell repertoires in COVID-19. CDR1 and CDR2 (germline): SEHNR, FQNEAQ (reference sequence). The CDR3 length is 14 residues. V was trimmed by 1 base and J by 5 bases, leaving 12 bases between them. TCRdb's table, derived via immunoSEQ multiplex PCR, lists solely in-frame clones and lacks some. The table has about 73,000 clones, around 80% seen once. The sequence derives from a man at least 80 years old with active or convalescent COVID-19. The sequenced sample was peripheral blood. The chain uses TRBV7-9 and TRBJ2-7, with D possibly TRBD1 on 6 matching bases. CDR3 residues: CASSLGRGPNEQYF. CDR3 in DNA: TGTGCCAGCAGCTTAGGCAGGGGCCCCAACGAGCAGTACTTC.